A selection of T cell receptor beta chains follows, all from one sample in a study of Ad26.COV2.S vaccination and SARS-CoV-2 variants. Libraries were prepared by immunoSEQ multiplex PCR; TCRdb keeps only in-frame clonotypes and omits some of them. The sample consists of 500,000 or so clones, roughly 89% of them appearing once. The starting material was peripheral blood, obtained in a trial of Ad26.COV2.S vaccine versus placebo. The receptors here all came from a person aged 18-65 years who received the Ad26.COV2.S COVID-19 vaccine or a placebo. Each CDR3 is given with its conserved first and last residue. Each record gives: D gene, J gene, V gene, clone size, CDR3 protein, CDR3 DNA. D genes are given only for firm matches. Not all rows give a size; the values are once, few, many and, for expanded clones, a class.

TRBD2 TRBJ2-5 TRBV5-1 - CASSLGLAGARREETQYF TGCGCCAGCAGCTTGGGGCTAGCGGGAGCGCGACGGGAAGAGACCCAGTACTTC
- TRBJ1-1 TRBV5-1 - CASSTVGRPNTEAFF TGCGCCAGCAGCACGGTTGGACGGCCGAACACTGAAGCTTTCTTT
TRBD2 TRBJ2-2 TRBV7-7 - CASSRAGSTRNTGELFF TGTGCCAGCAGTAGAGCGGGGTCTACTCGGAACACCGGGGAGCTGTTTTTT
- TRBJ1-1 TRBV12-3/TRBV12-4 once CASSDYTEAFF TGTGCCAGCAGTGACTACACTGAAGCTTTCTTT
TRBD2 TRBJ2-3 TRBV6-6 once CASSLAGPSGRIGADTQYF TGTGCCAGCAGTCTGGCCGGGCCTAGCGGGAGAATTGGCGCAGATACGCAGTATTTT
TRBD1 TRBJ1-5 TRBV2 - CASSPGQLNQPQHF TGTGCCAGCAGTCCGGGACAGCTCAATCAGCCCCAGCATTTT
- TRBJ1-1 TRBV13 - CASSLIRQATEAFF TGTGCCAGCAGCTTAATCAGGCAGGCCACTGAAGCTTTCTTT
- TRBJ1-6 TRBV4-1 few CASSQVVTPNSPLHF TGCGCCAGCAGCCAAGTGGTGACTCCTAATTCACCCCTCCACTTT
TRBD2 TRBJ2-5 TRBV5-1 - CASSEGAGGREETQYF TGCGCCAGCAGCGAGGGCGCGGGGGGGAGAGAAGAGACCCAGTACTTC
- TRBJ1-5 TRBV5-5 - CASSLVGGDQPQHF TGTGCCAGCAGCCTCGTCGGGGGCGATCAGCCCCAGCATTTT
TRBD1 TRBJ1-5 TRBV19 - CASSNLNRGGGQPQHF TGTGCCAGTAGTAACCTCAACAGGGGAGGTGGGCAGCCCCAGCATTTT
- TRBJ1-1 TRBV29-1 - CSSSKFGTEAFF TGCAGCTCATCCAAGTTTGGGACTGAAGCTTTCTTT
- TRBJ2-3 TRBV5-1 - CASSTYTGTQYF TGCGCCAGCAGCACCTACACCGGTACGCAGTATTTT
- TRBJ1-4 TRBV7-2 once CASSLHGATNEKLFF TGTGCCAGCAGCTTACACGGTGCAACTAATGAAAAACTGTTTTTT
- TRBJ1-5 TRBV10-3 - CAISLEGDNQPQHF TGTGCCATCAGCCTAGAGGGGGACAATCAGCCCCAGCATTTT
- TRBJ2-3 TRBV7-2 - CASSLGLVGTDTQYF TGTGCCAGCAGCTTAGGGCTAGTTGGCACAGATACGCAGTATTTT
TRBD1 TRBJ1-5 TRBV29-1 - CSVAGDREGNQPQHF TGCAGCGTTGCGGGGGACAGGGAGGGGAATCAGCCCCAGCATTTT
- TRBJ2-5 TRBV19 once CASSANPGLLVETQYF TGTGCCAGTAGTGCAAATCCGGGACTCCTGGTGGAGACCCAGTACTTC
TRBD2 TRBJ2-5 TRBV6-5 - CASSYGTSGDQETQYF TGTGCCAGCAGTTACGGAACTAGCGGGGACCAAGAGACCCAGTACTTC
TRBD2 TRBJ2-3 TRBV10-3 - CAIKTGGPSDTQYF TGTGCCATCAAAACGGGAGGGCCCTCAGATACGCAGTATTTT
- TRBJ1-2 TRBV11-2 - CASSSWDGYTF TGTGCCAGCAGCTCATGGGATGGCTACACCTTC
- TRBJ1-6 TRBV4-1 few CASSPRQDTPPLHF TGCGCCAGCAGCCCCCGACAGGATACTCCACCCCTCCACTTT